What follows describes a single TCR beta chain. Clones were sequenced by immunoSEQ multiplex PCR, and TCRdb holds only the in-frame ones, with some missing. The sample has approximately 89,000 clones; 85% to 95% are singletons. The CDR3 runs 15 residues. Trimming removed 0 bases from V and 4 bases from J, with 13 bases in between. Germline-derived CDR1 and CDR2 are SGDLS and YYNGEE. The entry originates in a study of blood T cell repertoires in COVID-19. Study at large: The study drew acute and convalescent COVID-19 samples from the United States, Italy and Spain. Sources were T cells, B-cell-depleted T cells, or PBMCs; the material itself was cDNA or gDNA.

The receptor's source is a woman aged 60-70 years with active COVID-19. The sequencing input was peripheral blood. This rearrangement joins TRBV9 to TRBJ1-1; D call uncertain. CDR3 in DNA: TGTGCCAGCAGCGTAGCTGGTCAGTTTTCCACTGAAGCTTTCTTT. It specifies CASSVAGQFSTEAFF.